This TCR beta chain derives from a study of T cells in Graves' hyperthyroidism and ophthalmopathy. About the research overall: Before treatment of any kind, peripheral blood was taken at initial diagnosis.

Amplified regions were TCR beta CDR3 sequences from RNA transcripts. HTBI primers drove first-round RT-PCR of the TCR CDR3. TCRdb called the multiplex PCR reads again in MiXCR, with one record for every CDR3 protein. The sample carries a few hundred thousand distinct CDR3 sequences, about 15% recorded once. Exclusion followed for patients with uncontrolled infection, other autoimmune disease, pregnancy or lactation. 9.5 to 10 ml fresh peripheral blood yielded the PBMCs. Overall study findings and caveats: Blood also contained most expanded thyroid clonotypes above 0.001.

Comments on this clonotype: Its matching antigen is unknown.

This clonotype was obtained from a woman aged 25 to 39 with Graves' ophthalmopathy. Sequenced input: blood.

CDR3 region: CASSSRRFYEQYF. The CDR3 region has the DNA TGTGCCAGCAGCTCCAGGCGGTTCTACGAGCAGTACTTC. The chain combines TRBV7-8 with TRBJ2-7; D is undetermined. This CDR3 has 13 residues. Germline loops: CDR1 SGHVS, CDR2 FQNEAQ. Trimming pared 4 bases from V and 3 bases from J, leaving 10 bases between.